This is a list of T cell receptor beta chains from one sample in a study of post-analysis software for immune sequencing data. In TCRdb, the PCR reads were re-called with MiXCR into one record per CDR3 protein. The sample contains roughly 870,000 distinct CDR3 sequences, roughly 50% of which appear only once. Sample: blood. These receptors all come from a girl under 18 with multiple sclerosis. The CDR3 runs from the conserved cysteine through the conserved F or W. A D gene is named only where the DNA matches it firmly. The listing skips clone size in some rows; elsewhere it reads once, few, many or a size class.

J: TRBJ2-7; D: NA; length: 18; V: TRBV4-1; size: few; CDR3: CASSQSLGDPPRAYEQYF; DNA: TGCGCCAGCAGCCAATCCTTAGGGGACCCCCCGAGAGCCTACGAGCAGTACTTC
J: TRBJ1-2; D: NA; length: 14; V: TRBV5-1; size: few; CDR3: CASSLARGNYGYTF; DNA: TGTGCCAGCAGCTTAGCGAGAGGGAACTATGGCTACACCTTC
J: TRBJ2-1; D: TRBD2; length: 17; V: TRBV5-1; size: NA; CDR3: CASRGTLAGAVFNEQFF; DNA: TGCGCCAGCAGGGGGACGCTAGCGGGAGCCGTGTTCAATGAGCAGTTCTTC
J: TRBJ2-4; D: TRBD1; length: 15; V: TRBV12-3/TRBV12-4; size: NA; CDR3: CASRPQQGAKNIQYF; DNA: TGTGCCAGCAGGCCGCAACAGGGGGCGAAAAACATTCAGTACTTC
J: TRBJ2-6; D: NA; length: 16; V: TRBV7-9; size: NA; CDR3: CASSPRLVSGANVLTF; DNA: TGTGCCAGCAGCCCGAGGTTGGTGTCTGGGGCCAACGTCCTGACTTTC
J: TRBJ1-5; D: NA; length: 16; V: TRBV4-1; size: once; CDR3: CASSQEGGLGNQPQHF; DNA: TGCGCCAGCAGCCAAGAGGGAGGGTTGGGCAATCAGCCCCAGCATTTT
J: TRBJ2-7; D: TRBD1; length: 15; V: TRBV20-1; size: NA; CDR3: CSARQGSGGSYEQYF; DNA: TGCAGTGCTAGACAGGGGTCAGGGGGCTCCTACGAGCAGTACTTC
J: TRBJ2-7; D: NA; length: 13; V: TRBV10-3; size: NA; CDR3: CATAGGTSYEQYF; DNA: TGTGCCACTGCTGGGGGGACATCCTACGAGCAGTACTTC
J: TRBJ1-6; D: TRBD1; length: 13; V: TRBV20-1; size: NA; CDR3: CSARTGVHSPLHF; DNA: TGCAGTGCTAGGACAGGGGTGCATTCACCCCTCCACTTT
J: TRBJ2-3; D: TRBD2; length: 16; V: TRBV20-1; size: NA; CDR3: CSAIAGGPISTDTQYF; DNA: TGCAGTGCTATAGCGGGGGGCCCAATTAGCACAGATACGCAGTATTTT
J: TRBJ1-2; D: TRBD1; length: 17; V: TRBV15; size: NA; CDR3: CATSTLDLTGLNYGYTF; DNA: TGTGCCACCAGCACTCTGGATCTGACAGGGTTGAACTATGGCTACACCTTC
J: TRBJ1-1; D: NA; length: 14; V: TRBV12-3/TRBV12-4; size: NA; CDR3: CASSFYPMNTEAFF; DNA: TGTGCCAGCAGTTTTTATCCGATGAACACTGAAGCTTTCTTT
J: TRBJ2-1; D: NA; length: 12; V: TRBV12-3/TRBV12-4; size: NA; CDR3: CASSLAGHEQFF; DNA: TGTGCCAGCAGTTTAGCGGGGCATGAGCAGTTCTTC
J: TRBJ1-6; D: NA; length: 13; V: TRBV5-1; size: NA; CDR3: CASSIMESSPLHF; DNA: TGCGCCAGCAGCATCATGGAGTCTTCACCCCTCCACTTT
J: TRBJ2-7; D: NA; length: 16; V: TRBV11-2; size: NA; CDR3: CASSQLGDPSSYEQYF; DNA: TGTGCCAGCAGCCAGTTGGGGGACCCAAGCTCCTACGAGCAGTACTTC
J: TRBJ2-5; D: NA; length: 13; V: TRBV20-1; size: NA; CDR3: CSARVPGAETQYF; DNA: TGCAGTGCTAGAGTTCCGGGGGCAGAGACCCAGTACTTC
J: TRBJ2-3; D: NA; length: 12; V: TRBV29-1; size: few; CDR3: CSGRDVSDTQYF; DNA: TGCAGCGGCCGGGACGTCTCAGATACGCAGTATTTT
J: TRBJ2-1; D: NA; length: 16; V: TRBV5-1; size: NA; CDR3: CASSSTTTGSGGEQFF; DNA: TGCGCCAGCAGCTCTACAACGACAGGATCCGGTGGTGAGCAGTTCTTC
J: TRBJ2-6; D: NA; length: 16; V: TRBV6-5; size: NA; CDR3: CASSYTGRSGANVLTF; DNA: TGTGCCAGCAGTTACACGGGAAGGTCTGGGGCCAACGTCCTGACTTTC
J: TRBJ2-7; D: TRBD2; length: 15; V: TRBV20-1; size: few; CDR3: CSARDGTSGSSAQYF; DNA: TGCAGTGCTAGAGATGGGACTAGCGGGAGTAGCGCGCAGTACTTC
J: TRBJ2-5; D: NA; length: 13; V: TRBV20-1; size: NA; CDR3: CSVDRPGGETQYF; DNA: TGCAGTGTTGACAGGCCCGGGGGGGAGACCCAGTACTTC
J: TRBJ2-3; D: NA; length: 15; V: TRBV15; size: NA; CDR3: CATSRPGPPPDTQYF; DNA: TGTGCCACCAGCAGGCCGGGGCCCCCCCCAGATACGCAGTATTTT
J: TRBJ2-3; D: NA; length: 17; V: TRBV7-9; size: few; CDR3: CASSLGLGGESTDTQYF; DNA: TGTGCCAGCAGCTTAGGACTCGGGGGAGAAAGCACAGATACGCAGTATTTT
J: TRBJ2-3; D: NA; length: 14; V: TRBV20-1; size: few; CDR3: CSASLGASTDTQYF; DNA: TGCAGTGCTAGCCTGGGGGCTAGCACAGATACGCAGTATTTT
J: TRBJ2-5; D: TRBD2; length: 16; V: TRBV7-9; size: NA; CDR3: CASSFPGLALEETQYF; DNA: TGTGCCAGCAGCTTCCCCGGACTAGCCTTGGAAGAGACCCAGTACTTC
J: TRBJ2-7; D: NA; length: 15; V: TRBV5-1; size: few; CDR3: CASSPRQGGRYEQYF; DNA: TGCGCCAGCAGCCCCCGACAGGGAGGTCGGTACGAGCAGTACTTC
J: TRBJ2-5; D: NA; length: 15; V: TRBV6-5; size: NA; CDR3: CASSYSTLNQETQYF; DNA: TGTGCCAGCAGTTACTCCACACTTAACCAAGAGACCCAGTACTTC
J: TRBJ1-2; D: NA; length: 16; V: TRBV6-5; size: few; CDR3: CASSYSILRGRHGYTF; DNA: TGTGCCAGCAGTTACTCGATCCTCCGGGGGAGGCATGGCTACACCTTC
J: TRBJ2-1; D: NA; length: 14; V: TRBV20-1; size: few; CDR3: CSARDQRRYNEQFF; DNA: TGCAGTGCTAGAGATCAGAGGCGATACAATGAGCAGTTCTTC
J: TRBJ2-1; D: TRBD1; length: 15; V: TRBV5-1; size: many; CDR3: CASSPPGQGYNEQFF; DNA: TGTGCCAGCAGTCCGCCGGGACAGGGTTACAATGAGCAGTTCTTC
J: TRBJ2-1; D: TRBD2; length: 14; V: TRBV20-1; size: few; CDR3: CSARSGREGNEQFF; DNA: TGCAGTGCTAGGTCCGGGCGGGAGGGCAATGAGCAGTTCTTC
J: TRBJ2-3; D: TRBD2; length: 15; V: TRBV4-1; size: NA; CDR3: CASSSRLAATDTQYF; DNA: TGCGCCAGCAGCTCGCGACTAGCCGCCACAGATACGCAGTATTTT
J: TRBJ2-5; D: NA; length: 20; V: TRBV6-5; size: few; CDR3: CASSYSRRHSVVYRQETQYF; DNA: TGTGCCAGCAGTTACTCTCGAAGACACTCGGTAGTGTACAGGCAAGAGACCCAGTACTTC
J: TRBJ2-7; D: TRBD2; length: 15; V: TRBV20-1; size: NA; CDR3: CSAREGRLAGYEQYF; DNA: TGCAGTGCTAGAGAGGGGAGGCTAGCGGGGTACGAGCAGTACTTC
J: TRBJ2-7; D: TRBD2; length: 12; V: TRBV20-1; size: NA; CDR3: CSARGLAGEQYF; DNA: TGCAGTGCTAGGGGACTAGCTGGCGAGCAGTACTTC
J: TRBJ2-1; D: NA; length: 16; V: TRBV18; size: NA; CDR3: CASSPHRDPLGNEQFF; DNA: TGTGCCAGCTCACCTCACAGGGACCCCCTAGGGAATGAGCAGTTCTTC
J: TRBJ2-7; D: TRBD2; length: 15; V: TRBV11-2; size: once; CDR3: CASTSAPRGAYEQYF; DNA: TGTGCCAGCACCTCAGCCCCCCGGGGGGCCTACGAGCAGTACTTC
J: TRBJ2-5; D: TRBD2; length: 13; V: TRBV29-1; size: few; CDR3: CSVSGRALETQYF; DNA: TGCAGCGTTAGCGGGAGGGCCCTAGAGACCCAGTACTTC
J: TRBJ1-5; D: NA; length: 17; V: TRBV4-2; size: NA; CDR3: CASSQDTDGRGNQPQHF; DNA: TGTGCCAGCAGCCAAGATACCGACGGACGAGGCAATCAGCCCCAGCATTTT
J: TRBJ2-3; D: NA; length: 13; V: TRBV4-2; size: few; CDR3: CASSQGQPDTQYF; DNA: TGTGCCAGCAGCCAAGGCCAACCGGATACGCAGTATTTT
J: TRBJ2-5; D: TRBD1; length: 17; V: TRBV12-3/TRBV12-4; size: NA; CDR3: CASSPRNRDRGRETQYF; DNA: TGTGCCAGCAGTCCTCGGAACCGGGACAGGGGCCGGGAGACCCAGTACTTC
J: TRBJ2-2; D: TRBD2; length: 16; V: TRBV6-1; size: NA; CDR3: CASSELAGLNTGELFF; DNA: TGTGCCAGCAGTGAACTAGCGGGATTAAACACCGGGGAGCTGTTTTTT
J: TRBJ2-5; D: TRBD1; length: 17; V: TRBV20-1; size: few; CDR3: CSARDQTGQGRLETQYF; DNA: TGCAGTGCTAGAGACCAAACGGGACAGGGGCGTTTAGAGACCCAGTACTTC
J: TRBJ1-2; D: NA; length: 14; V: TRBV6-6; size: NA; CDR3: CASLAGRGGYGYTF; DNA: TGTGCCAGCCTGGCAGGGCGGGGAGGTTATGGCTACACCTTC
J: TRBJ2-7; D: NA; length: 13; V: TRBV5-1; size: NA; CDR3: CASSLEGYYEQYF; DNA: TGCGCCAGCAGCTTGGAAGGTTACTACGAGCAGTACTTC
J: TRBJ2-3; D: TRBD2; length: 15; V: TRBV5-1; size: NA; CDR3: CASSSSGGFVDTQYF; DNA: TGCGCCAGCAGCTCTAGCGGGGGGTTTGTAGATACGCAGTATTTT